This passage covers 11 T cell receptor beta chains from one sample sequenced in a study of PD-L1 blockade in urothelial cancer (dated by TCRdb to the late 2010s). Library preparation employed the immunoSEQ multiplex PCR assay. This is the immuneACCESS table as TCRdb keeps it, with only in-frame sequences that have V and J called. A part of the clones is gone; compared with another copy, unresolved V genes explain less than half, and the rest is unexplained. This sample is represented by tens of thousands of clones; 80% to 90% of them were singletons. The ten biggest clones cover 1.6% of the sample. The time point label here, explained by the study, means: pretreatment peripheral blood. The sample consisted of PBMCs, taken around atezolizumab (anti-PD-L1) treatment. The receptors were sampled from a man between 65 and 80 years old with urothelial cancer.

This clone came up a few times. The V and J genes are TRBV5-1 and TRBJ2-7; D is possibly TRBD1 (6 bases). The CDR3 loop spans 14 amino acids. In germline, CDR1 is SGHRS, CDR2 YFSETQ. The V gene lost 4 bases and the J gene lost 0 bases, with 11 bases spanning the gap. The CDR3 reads CASSRTEGSYEQYF. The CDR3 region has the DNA TGCGCCAGCAGCAGGACAGAAGGCTCCTACGAGCAGTACTTC.

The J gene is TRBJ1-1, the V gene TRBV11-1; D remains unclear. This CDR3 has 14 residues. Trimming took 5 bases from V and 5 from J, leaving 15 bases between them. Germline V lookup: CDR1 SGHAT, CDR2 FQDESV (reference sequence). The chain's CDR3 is CASSVTIPGTEAFF. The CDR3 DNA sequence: TGTGCCAGCAGCGTAACGATCCCCGGGACTGAAGCTTTCTTT. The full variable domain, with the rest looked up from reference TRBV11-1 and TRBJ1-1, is EAEVAQSPRYKITEKSQAVAFWCDPISGHATLYWYRQILGQGPELLVQFQDESVVDDSQLPKDRFSAERLKGVDSTLKIQPAELGDSAMYLCASSVTIPGTEAFFGQGTRLTVV.

The CDR3 DNA sequence: TGTGCCAGTAGTAAAAAGAGGGACAGGGGAGGGGGTAGCAATCAGCCCCAGCATTTT. This translates into CASSKKRDRGGGSNQPQHF. The chain is built from TRBV19 and TRBJ1-5; 10 bases agree with TRBD1. With V trimmed by 4 bases and J by 0 bases, 12 bases remained unmatched. This CDR3 has 19 residues. Germline V lookup: CDR1 LNHDA, CDR2 SQIVND (reference sequence).

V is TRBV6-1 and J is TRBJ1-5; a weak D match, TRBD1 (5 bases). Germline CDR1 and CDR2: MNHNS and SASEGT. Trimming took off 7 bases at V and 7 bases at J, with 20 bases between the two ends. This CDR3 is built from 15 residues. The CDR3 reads CASIIGAGTLQPQHF. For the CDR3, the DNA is TGTGCCAGCATCATAGGGGCGGGGACTTTACAGCCCCAGCATTTT.

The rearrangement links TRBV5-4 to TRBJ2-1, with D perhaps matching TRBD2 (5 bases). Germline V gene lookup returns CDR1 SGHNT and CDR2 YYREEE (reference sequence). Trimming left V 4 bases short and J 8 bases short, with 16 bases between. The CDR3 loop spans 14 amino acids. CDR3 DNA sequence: TGTGCCAGCAGCCCCCGAGGAGGTCGAGATGAGCAGTTCTTC. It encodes CASSPRGGRDEQFF.

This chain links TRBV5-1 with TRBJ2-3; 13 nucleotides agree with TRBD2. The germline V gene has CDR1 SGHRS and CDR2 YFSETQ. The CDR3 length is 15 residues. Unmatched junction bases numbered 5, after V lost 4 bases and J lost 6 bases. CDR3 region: CASSTGLAGFDTQYF. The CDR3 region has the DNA TGCGCCAGCAGCACGGGACTAGCGGGATTCGATACGCAGTATTTT.

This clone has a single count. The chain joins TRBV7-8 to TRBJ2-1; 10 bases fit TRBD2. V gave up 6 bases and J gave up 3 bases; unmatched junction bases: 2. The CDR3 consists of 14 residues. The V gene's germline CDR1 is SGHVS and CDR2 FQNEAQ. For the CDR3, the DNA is TGTGCCAGCAGACTAGCGGGGAACTACAATGAGCAGTTCTTC. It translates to CASRLAGNYNEQFF.

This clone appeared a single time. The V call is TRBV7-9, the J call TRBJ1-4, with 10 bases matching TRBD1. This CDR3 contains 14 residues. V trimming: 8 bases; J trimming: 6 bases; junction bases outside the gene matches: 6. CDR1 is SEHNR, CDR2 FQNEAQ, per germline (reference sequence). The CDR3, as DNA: TGTGCCAGCCAATCCGGGACAGGGGATGAAAAACTGTTTTTT. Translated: CASQSGTGDEKLFF.

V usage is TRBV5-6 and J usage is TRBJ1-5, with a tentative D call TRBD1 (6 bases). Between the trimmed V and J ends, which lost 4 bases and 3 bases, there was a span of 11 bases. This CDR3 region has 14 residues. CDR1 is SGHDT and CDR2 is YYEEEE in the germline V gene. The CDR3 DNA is TGTGCCAGCAGCCCTCAGGGGAACAATCAGCCCCAGCATTTT. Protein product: CASSPQGNNQPQHF.

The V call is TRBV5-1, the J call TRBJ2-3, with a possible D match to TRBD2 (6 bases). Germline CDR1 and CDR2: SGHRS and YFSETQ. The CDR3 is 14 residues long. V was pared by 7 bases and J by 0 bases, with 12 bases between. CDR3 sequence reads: CASCIAASTDTQYF. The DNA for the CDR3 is TGCGCCAGCTGTATAGCGGCCAGCACAGATACGCAGTATTTT.

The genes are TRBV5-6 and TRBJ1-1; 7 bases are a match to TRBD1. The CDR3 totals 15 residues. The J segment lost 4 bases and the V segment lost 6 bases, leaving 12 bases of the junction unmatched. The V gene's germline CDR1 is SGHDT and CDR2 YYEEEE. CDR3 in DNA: TGTGCCAGCAACGTAGGGGGCAACGACCGCACTGAAGCTTTCTTT. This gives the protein CASNVGGNDRTEAFF.